This T cell receptor beta chain originates from a study of cytomegalovirus exposure and HLA in healthy donors. With 0 bases removed from V and 3 bases from J, the gap between germline ends came to 9 bases. The CDR3 covers 15 residues. CDR1 and CDR2 from the germline V gene are SGHDT and YYEEEE. Here immunoSEQ multiplex PCR was the method, and the copy in TCRdb shows in-frame clones only, minus some. The data hold 150,000 to 200,000 clones, with about 83% observed a single time. This clone showed up just once. This clonotype originated in a woman in her 30s in good health and CMV-seronegative. The chain carries TRBV5-6 and TRBJ1-4, with a possible D match to TRBD1 (6 bases). The sequenced material came from PBMCs. The CDR3 here is CASSLGRGANEKLFF. Written as DNA, the CDR3 is TGTGCCAGCAGCTTGGGCAGGGGAGCTAATGAAAAACTGTTTTTT.